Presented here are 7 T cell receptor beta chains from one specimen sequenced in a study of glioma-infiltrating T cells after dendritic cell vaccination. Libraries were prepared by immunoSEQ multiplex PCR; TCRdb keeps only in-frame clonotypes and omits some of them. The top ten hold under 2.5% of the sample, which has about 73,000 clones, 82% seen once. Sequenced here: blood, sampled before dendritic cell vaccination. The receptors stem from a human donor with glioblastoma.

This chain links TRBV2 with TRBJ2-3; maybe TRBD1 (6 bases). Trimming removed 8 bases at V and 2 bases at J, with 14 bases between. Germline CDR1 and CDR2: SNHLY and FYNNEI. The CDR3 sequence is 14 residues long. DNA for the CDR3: TGTGCCAGCGCGGACAGACGCGACACAGATACGCAGTATTTT. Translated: CASADRRDTDTQYF.

The CDR3 DNA is TGTGCCAGCACCAAGGGGGACAGGGTACTTACCTACGAGCAGTACGTC. Translation gives CASTKGDRVLTYEQYV. This sequence joins TRBV6-6 and TRBJ2-7; 9 nucleotides align to TRBD1. Germline V gives CDR1 MNHNY, CDR2 SVGAGI (reference sequence). J gave up 2 bases and V 7 bases, and 12 bases lay outside the gene matches. The CDR3 contains 16 residues.

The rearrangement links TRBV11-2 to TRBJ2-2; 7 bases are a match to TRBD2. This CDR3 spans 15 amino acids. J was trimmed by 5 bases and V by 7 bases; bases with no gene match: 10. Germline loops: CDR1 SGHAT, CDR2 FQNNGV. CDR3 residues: CASTTGGIRTGELFF. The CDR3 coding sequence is TGTGCCAGCACCACCGGGGGGATAAGGACCGGGGAGCTGTTTTTT.

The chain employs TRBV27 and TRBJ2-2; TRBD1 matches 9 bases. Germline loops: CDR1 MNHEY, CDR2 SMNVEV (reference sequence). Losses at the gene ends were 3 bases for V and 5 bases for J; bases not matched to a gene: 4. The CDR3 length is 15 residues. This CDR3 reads CASSFWDRATGELFF. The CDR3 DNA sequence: TGTGCCAGCAGTTTTTGGGACAGGGCAACCGGGGAGCTGTTTTTT.

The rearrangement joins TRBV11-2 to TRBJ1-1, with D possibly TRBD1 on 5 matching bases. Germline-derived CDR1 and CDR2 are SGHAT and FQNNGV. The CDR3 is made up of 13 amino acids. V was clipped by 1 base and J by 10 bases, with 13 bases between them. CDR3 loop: CASSLGFPGGAFF. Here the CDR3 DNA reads TGTGCCAGCAGCTTAGGATTCCCCGGGGGAGCTTTCTTT.

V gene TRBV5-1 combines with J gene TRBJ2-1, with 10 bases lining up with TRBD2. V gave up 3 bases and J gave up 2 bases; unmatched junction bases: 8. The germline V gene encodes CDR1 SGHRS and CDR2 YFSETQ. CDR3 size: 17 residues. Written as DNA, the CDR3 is TGCGCCAGCAGCTCCAGACTAGCGGGTATAACCTACAATGAGCAGTTCTTC. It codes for CASSSRLAGITYNEQFF.

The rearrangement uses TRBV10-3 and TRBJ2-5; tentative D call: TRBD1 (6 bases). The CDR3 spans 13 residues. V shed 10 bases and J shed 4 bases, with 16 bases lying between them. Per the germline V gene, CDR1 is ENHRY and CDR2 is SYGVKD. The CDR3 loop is CASALGGGETQYF. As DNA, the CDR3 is TGTGCCAGCGCATTAGGGGGTGGAGAGACCCAGTACTTC.